This T cell receptor (beta chain) was recorded in a study of T cell changes during pregnancy in multiple sclerosis. Germline V gene data show CDR1 as LNHDA and CDR2 as SQIVND (reference sequence). Trimming stripped 1 base from V and 0 bases from J, with 4 bases between. The CDR3 runs 15 residues. Repertoires were generated with immunoSEQ multiplex PCR, while TCRdb's copy carries only in-frame clones and drops some. The sample lists some 42,000 clones, 70% to 90% occurring once. This TCR was recovered from a female donor with multiple sclerosis, enrolled in a pregnancy study. The sample consisted of CD4+ T cells from peripheral blood mononuclear cells, taken after pregnancy. V and J are TRBV19 and TRBJ2-6; no reliable D call. The CDR3 bases are TGTGCCAGTAGTATAGGCGTCTCTGGGGCCAACGTCCTGACTTTC. It translates to CASSIGVSGANVLTF.